The T cell receptor beta chain under discussion was sequenced for a study of T cell responses to AZD1222 COVID-19 vaccine. Study outcomes and limitations: Spike-wide vaccine-associated CD4 TCRs dominated at 160-218 and 743-854. Clonal diversity may have been underestimated in mostly white British donors. Per reports, nearly half of all spike-specific TCRs target regions that are unmutated in variants.

This clone was counted once. Its antigen is not known. TCRdb's copy holds only in-frame clones and misses some; the assay was immunoSEQ multiplex PCR. The sample records roughly 170,000 clones, 88% being singletons. In germline, CDR1 is SGHTA, CDR2 FQGTGA. V gave up 9 bases and J gave up 5 bases, with 11 bases separating them. The CDR3 has 13 amino acids. The clonotype originates from an adult in good health. This chain links TRBV7-3 with TRBJ1-6; TRBD1 is a possible D gene (6 bases). The sample was peripheral blood, taken on day 0 of AZD1222 vaccination. CDR3 nucleotide sequence: TGTGCCAGTGGGACAAGAAATAATTCACCCCTCCACTTT. It translates to CASGTRNNSPLHF. Variable domain in full (rest from reference TRBV7-3 and TRBJ1-6): GAGVSQTPSNKVTEKGKYVELRCDPISGHTALYWYRQSLGQGPEFLIYFQGTGAADDSGLPNDRFFAVRPEGSVSTLKIQRTERGDSAVYLCASGTRNNSPLHFGNGTRLTVT.